The entry below gives a single T cell receptor (beta chain) sequence along with its context. Its antigen is not known. This sample is drawn from a study of response to subunit inactivated influenza vaccine. TCRdb re-analysed the RT-PCR reads in MiXCR, keeping a single row per CDR3 protein. Altogether over 450,000 distinct CDR3 sequences are present, over 10% being singletons, with the ten largest covering about an eighth. CDR1 is MNHEY, CDR2 SMNVEV, per germline (reference sequence). The V gene lost 5 bases and the J gene lost 5 bases, with 16 bases spanning the gap. CDR3 length: 15 residues. Findings and limits, study-wide: That few new T cells are recruited by each seasonal influenza vaccination was the authors' suggestion.

Material: PBMCs from blood, obtained roughly 6 weeks after vaccination. The sequence was collected from a man over 45 who received an inactivated influenza vaccine. This chain joins TRBV27 and TRBJ1-5; a possible D gene is TRBD1 (6 bases). The DNA for the CDR3 is TGTGCCAGCAGTCCAGAGGGGGGTATCTATCAGCCCCAGCATTTT. Its protein is CASSPEGGIYQPQHF.